A selection of T cell receptor beta chains follows, all from one sample in a study of cytomegalovirus exposure and HLA in healthy donors. TCRdb keeps only in-frame clones here, not all; method: immunoSEQ multiplex PCR. The sample includes 95,000 to 150,000 clones, less than 10% of them seen just once. Sequenced input: PBMCs. The receptor set was obtained from a woman between 40 and 50 years old in good health and CMV-seropositive. Both conserved end residues are part of each CDR3. A D gene is named only where the DNA matches it firmly. Size is omitted from some rows. Given values are once, few, many or a class for expanded clones.

clone_size	d_call	v_call	j_call	cdr3_nt	cdr3_aa
few	-	TRBV28	TRBJ1-4	TGTGCCAGCAGTTTTCTACAGTTTAATGAAAAACTGTTTTTT	CASSFLQFNEKLFF
-	-	TRBV7-9	TRBJ2-5	TGTGCCAGCAGCTTATTCGGGGGTTCTAAAGAGACCCAGTACTTC	CASSLFGGSKETQYF
-	-	TRBV10-2	TRBJ1-4	TGCGCCAGCAAGCGGGAGAATGAAAAACTGTTTTTT	CASKRENEKLFF
-	TRBD1	TRBV7-9	TRBJ2-3	TGTGCCAGCATGGAGACAGGGAGCACAGATACGCAGTATTTT	CASMETGSTDTQYF
few	TRBD1	TRBV19	TRBJ1-5	TGTGCCAGTAGTATGTATGGCCGACAGGGCACTCAGCCCCAGCATTTT	CASSMYGRQGTQPQHF
-	-	TRBV6-5	TRBJ1-1	TGTGCCAGCAGTTACACGCCCGAGGGGGGGTCTGAAGCTTTCTTT	CASSYTPEGGSEAFF
-	-	TRBV19	TRBJ1-1	TGTGCCAGTAGTATGTACAGGGACACTGAAGCTTTCTTT	CASSMYRDTEAFF
few	-	TRBV14	TRBJ1-2	TGTGCCAGCAGCCCCGTCGCCCTATTTTATGGCTACACCTTC	CASSPVALFYGYTF
few	-	TRBV9	TRBJ1-2	TGTGCCAGCAGCGACAGTTTCTATGGCTACACCTTC	CASSDSFYGYTF
-	-	TRBV5-5	TRBJ1-2	TGTGCCAGCAGCTTGGAGGGTCGCAGGGCTTCCTATGGCTACACCTTC	CASSLEGRRASYGYTF
-	TRBD2	TRBV5-5	TRBJ2-5	TGTGCCAGCAGCCTCCTCCCGCAGCGGGGGTTCCAAGAGACCCAGTACTTC	CASSLLPQRGFQETQYF
few	TRBD1	TRBV5-1	TRBJ2-7	TGCGCCAGCAGCTCCCAGACAGGGGGCTACGAGCAGTACTTC	CASSSQTGGYEQYF
-	TRBD2	TRBV7-9	TRBJ2-1	TGTGCCAGCACCCCACCTAGCGGGGGGGCCAATGAGCAGTTCTTC	CASTPPSGGANEQFF
-	-	TRBV5-1	TRBJ2-3	TGCGCCAGCAGCTTGTTCACGGCAGGGCTTAGCACAGATACGCAGTATTTT	CASSLFTAGLSTDTQYF
few	-	TRBV25-1	TRBJ2-7	TGTGCCACCGGAAGGGGGTCTTACCCCTCCTACGAGCAGTACTTC	CATGRGSYPSYEQYF
-	-	TRBV9	TRBJ2-7	TGTGCCAGCAGCTCCGGGACTGGACGTGGGAACGAGCAGTACTTC	CASSSGTGRGNEQYF
-	-	TRBV10-3	TRBJ1-2	TGTGCCATCAGTGAGAACCCAGGGTTCTCTAACTATGGCTACACCTTC	CAISENPGFSNYGYTF
-	TRBD1	TRBV7-8	TRBJ2-7	TGTGCCAGCAGCCTTGGACAGGGGGTCTACGAGCAGTACTTC	CASSLGQGVYEQYF
few	-	TRBV6-5	TRBJ2-2	TGTGCCGGCAGCTCCCTCCCAGGGGCCGCCGGGGAGCTGTTTTTT	CAGSSLPGAAGELFF
-	-	TRBV19	TRBJ1-1	TGTGCCAGTAGTATAGATCGAACAGGGATGGCTTTCTTT	CASSIDRTGMAFF
few	TRBD2	TRBV5-1	TRBJ2-7	TGCGCCAGCAGCTTGGGACTAGCGGGGGGAGGGGAGCAGTACTTC	CASSLGLAGGGEQYF
few	-	TRBV7-9	TRBJ1-1	TGTGCCAGCAGCTTAGCGCTCGCGGTGGGTGAAGCTTTCTTT	CASSLALAVGEAFF
few	TRBD2	TRBV19	TRBJ2-1	TGTGCCAGTAGTCGACCTCGGGGGGGCGGAGAGAATGAGCAGTTCTTC	CASSRPRGGGENEQFF
few	TRBD1	TRBV6-5	TRBJ1-4	TGTGCCAGCAGTCGTACAGGGGTTGCTGAAAAACTGTTTTTT	CASSRTGVAEKLFF
-	TRBD1	TRBV6-5	TRBJ2-1	TGTGCCAGCAGACCACCGGGACAGGACTACAATGAGCAGTTCTTC	CASRPPGQDYNEQFF
few	TRBD1	TRBV15	TRBJ1-1	TGTGCCACCAGCCGGTCAGGGGGTTACACTGAAGCTTTCTTT	CATSRSGGYTEAFF
few	-	TRBV15	TRBJ2-5	TGTGCCACCAGCAGAGCCCTATGGGAGACCCAGTACTTC	CATSRALWETQYF
few	TRBD1	TRBV30	TRBJ2-7	TGTGCCTGGAGCCGGGACAGAACCTCCTACGAGCAGTACTTC	CAWSRDRTSYEQYF
-	-	TRBV11-3	TRBJ2-1	TGTGCCAGCAGCTCACATCGTCTAGCGGAGCAGTTCTTC	CASSSHRLAEQFF
-	-	TRBV5-5	TRBJ2-5	TGTGCCAGCAGCTTGAAGGGGGACGGGGAGACCCAGTACTTC	CASSLKGDGETQYF
-	TRBD1	TRBV2	TRBJ1-1	TGTGCCAGCAGGGGGACAGGGGGCACTGAAGCTTTCTTT	CASRGTGGTEAFF
few	TRBD1	TRBV6-1	TRBJ2-1	TGTGCCAGCAGTGAAGGAGCAGGGGGCACGACATATGAGCAGTTCTTC	CASSEGAGGTTYEQFF
-	-	TRBV30	TRBJ1-5	TGTGCCTGGAGTGTACGGGTAGGGGGGGATCAGCCCCAGCATTTT	CAWSVRVGGDQPQHF
-	-	TRBV15	TRBJ2-7	TGTGCCACCAGCAGTCTAGAGGGTGAGCAGTACTTC	CATSSLEGEQYF
few	TRBD1	TRBV2	TRBJ2-7	TGTGCCAGCAGGACGAGACAGGGCGCCTACGAGCAGTACTTC	CASRTRQGAYEQYF
few	TRBD1	TRBV25-1	TRBJ1-5	TGTGCCAGCAGTGGTAGTCCCGGGACAGACATCAAGCCCCAGCATTTT	CASSGSPGTDIKPQHF
few	-	TRBV2	TRBJ1-5	TGTGCCAGCAGTGAAGGAGGGGGTATCGGCCAGCCCCAGCATTTT	CASSEGGGIGQPQHF
few	-	TRBV5-4	TRBJ1-4	TGTGCCAGCAGCACGGGGGATCGCGAAAAACTGTTTTTT	CASSTGDREKLFF
-	-	TRBV5-8	TRBJ2-1	TGTGCCAGCAGCTTGGGACTAGTACGTCTCAATGAGCAGTTCTTC	CASSLGLVRLNEQFF
few	-	TRBV27	TRBJ1-5	TGTGCCAGCAGTTTAGGGGAGGGTCAGCCCCAGCATTTT	CASSLGEGQPQHF
few	TRBD1	TRBV18	TRBJ1-4	TGTGCCAGCTCTCCGGGACAGCGTAATGAAAAACTGTTTTTT	CASSPGQRNEKLFF
few	TRBD1	TRBV5-8	TRBJ2-7	TGTGCCAGCAGCTTGGACAGGGGCCTGGACGAGCAGTACTTC	CASSLDRGLDEQYF
-	TRBD1	TRBV5-1	TRBJ1-1	TGCGCCAGCAGCGGAGGGACAGGGGTCACTGAAGCTTTCTTT	CASSGGTGVTEAFF
-	TRBD2	TRBV16	TRBJ2-1	TGTGCCTGCCGGGCGGGGGGTGATGGTGAGCAGTTCTTC	CACRAGGDGEQFF